The 5 T cell receptor beta chains presented below share a single source sample, sequenced in a study of T-cell reconstitution after alpha-beta-depleted transplantation in children. Construction of the TCRbeta library involved unique molecular identifiers. TCRdb called the PCR reads again in MiXCR, with one record for every CDR3 protein. This table holds about half a million distinct CDR3 sequences, approximately 13% found once. The material sequenced was PBMCs from the stem cell graft donor, taken from the stem cell graft. The receptors come from a human donor who donated a stem cell graft to a child with combined immunodeficiency.

J is TRBJ1-5 and V is TRBV6-1, with 10 bases identical to TRBD1. J gave up 6 bases and V 6 bases, and 11 bases lay outside the gene matches. This CDR3 has 16 amino acids. CDR1 and CDR2 from the germline V gene are MNHNS and SASEGT. CDR3 nucleotides: TGTGCCAGCAGCGCGACAGGGGGCCTGAGTCGTCAGCCCCAGCATTTT. Translation: CASSATGGLSRQPQHF.

The V gene is TRBV12-5, the J gene TRBJ2-5; the D gene is possibly TRBD2 (6 bases). Germline V lookup: CDR1 LGHNT, CDR2 FRNRAP. The CDR3 has 14 amino acids. Trimming pared 2 bases from V and 5 bases from J, leaving 12 bases between. The CDR3 DNA reads as TGTGCTAGTGGTTTGACCCCGGGGAGGGAGACCCAGTACTTC. Translated, it gives CASGLTPGRETQYF.

The V and J genes are TRBV12-3 or TRBV12-4 and TRBJ2-3; D remains unclear. Trimming removed 4 bases from V and 3 bases from J, with 14 bases in between. The CDR3 extends over 15 amino acids. CDR3 region: CASSWWEEGTDTQYF. The DNA of the CDR3 is TGTGCCAGCAGTTGGTGGGAAGAAGGGACAGATACGCAGTATTTT.

The chain couples TRBV7-8 to TRBJ2-1, with unresolved D. V was shortened by 5 bases and J by 9 bases, with 11 bases between the two germline ends. The CDR3 extends over 12 amino acids. Germline V lookup: CDR1 SGHVS, CDR2 FQNEAQ. CDR3 protein: CASSPPSIEQFF. DNA for the CDR3: TGTGCCAGCAGCCCCCCAAGTATTGAGCAGTTCTTC.

This clonotype was seen only a few times. The V call is TRBV4-3, the J call TRBJ1-2, with D tentatively TRBD1 (6 bases). The CDR3 spans 16 residues. V lost 2 bases and J 4 bases, leaving 17 bases between the germline ends. Germline V CDR1 and CDR2: LGHNA, YSLEER. Here the CDR3 DNA reads TGCGCCAGCAGCCAAAGCGGGTGGGGGGCCGGCTATGGCTACACCTTC. This sequence encodes CASSQSGWGAGYGYTF.